The TCR beta chain under discussion was sequenced for a study of T cells in Graves' hyperthyroidism and ophthalmopathy. Turning to the study itself: It was at initial diagnosis, before any treatment, that peripheral blood was collected. Findings and caveats of the study: The model forecast ophthalmopathy, anticipating it by a median roughly 6 months before onset. Among clonotypes expanded in thyroid above 0.001, most were also found in blood.

Exclusion followed for patients with uncontrolled infection, other autoimmune disease, pregnancy or lactation. As concerns this clonotype: What it recognizes is unknown.

Amplified TCR beta CDR3 regions came from RNA transcripts. First-round RT-PCR targeting the TCR CDR3 was performed with the HTBI primer set. MiXCR, run by TCRdb on the multiplex PCR reads, gives a single entry per CDR3 protein. The data hold hundreds of thousands of distinct CDR3 sequences, with 16% observed a single time. Trimming pared 3 bases from V and 6 bases from J, leaving 16 bases between. The CDR3 length is 14 residues. Germline-derived CDR1 and CDR2 are DFQATT and SNEGSKA (reference sequence). The genes are TRBV20-1 and TRBJ2-3; tentative D call: TRBD2 (6 bases). Material for sequencing was blood. The TCR originated in a woman in her forties with Graves' ophthalmopathy. In DNA, the CDR3 is TGCAGTGCTAGGATGCGGGCGGGGACGGATACGCAGTATTTT. Amino acid sequence: CSARMRAGTDTQYF.